This T cell receptor beta chain comes out of a study of blood T cells in healthy people across ages. Using a J-beta primer mix together with a sample-barcoded 5' primer, a second PCR was run for about 6 to 11 cycles. TCRdb itself ran the 5' RACE reads through MiXCR, one entry per CDR3 protein. The sample holds 600,000 to 800,000 distinct CDR3 sequences, roughly 21% seen once. The CDR3 is 15 amino acids. Germline loops: CDR1 SGDLS, CDR2 YYNGEE. The V gene end was trimmed by 4 bases and the J gene end by 7 bases; junction bases not matched to a gene: 10. Sequencing was done on a sample of blood. The sequence was collected from a man aged 70 or older in good health. The chain employs TRBV9 and TRBJ2-3, with TRBD2 matching over 9 bases. The CDR3 spells CASSQHGGGANTQYF. The CDR3 DNA sequence: TGTGCCAGCAGCCAGCACGGCGGGGGGGCGAATACGCAGTATTTT.